This record looks at one T cell receptor beta chain sequence and its context. Its cognate antigen is unknown. A second 7 to 11 cycle PCR used barcoded and J-beta primers. TCRdb re-called the 5' RACE reads through MiXCR, storing one row per CDR3 protein. In the table there are approximately 1.5 million distinct CDR3 sequences, roughly 43% of which are singletons. The CDR3 sequence is 13 residues long. The V and J ends lost 7 bases and 7 bases respectively, with 14 bases between them. Germline assignment: CDR1 MNHNS and CDR2 SASEGT. This entry belongs to a study of blood T cells in healthy people across ages. Turning to the study itself: Capture via template switching afforded approximately one barcoded beta molecule per two T cells. Overall study findings and caveats: A strong correlation was found between TCR beta diversity and the percentage of naive T cells. Bulk PBMC profiling left naive and antigen-experienced comparisons inconclusive. Per million T cells, TCR beta diversity dropped about linearly as age rose.

The chain recombines TRBV6-1 with TRBJ1-5; no reliable D call. The clonotype originates from a woman between 18 and 29 years old in good health. The material sequenced was blood. The CDR3, as DNA: TGTGCCAGCAATTCGCCCTCGAGACAGCCCCAGCATTTT. Amino acids: CASNSPSRQPQHF.